This TCR beta chain was captured by sequencing in a study of cytomegalovirus exposure and HLA in healthy donors. Study observations and caveats: The only immune exposure information that was available was CMV serostatus. Later on, analysis showed that most CMV-associated TCR beta chains appeared to be HLA-restricted. Confirmation in vitro established that three CMV-associated chains were specific for CMV antigens. A later analysis appeared to link common viral pathogens to several of the most significant clusters.

Notes on this clone: Its matching antigen is unknown.

With 60 Vbeta and 13 Jbeta primers, the PCR was carried out. TCRdb keeps only in-frame clones here, not all; method: immunoSEQ multiplex PCR. The sample records about 160,000 clones, 65% to 90% being singletons. The sequencing sample was made of PBMCs. This clonotype was obtained from a man aged 50 to 59 in good health and CMV-seropositive.

This CDR3 reads CASSLGGSSNYGYTF. The DNA for the CDR3 is TGTGCCAGCAGCTTAGGAGGCAGCTCTAACTATGGCTACACCTTC. The gene calls are TRBV11-2 and TRBJ1-2; D is uncertain. The germline gives CDR1 SGHAT, CDR2 FQNNGV. The CDR3 is 15 residues long. The V end lost 1 base, the J end lost 0 bases, and 9 bases lay between the germline ends.